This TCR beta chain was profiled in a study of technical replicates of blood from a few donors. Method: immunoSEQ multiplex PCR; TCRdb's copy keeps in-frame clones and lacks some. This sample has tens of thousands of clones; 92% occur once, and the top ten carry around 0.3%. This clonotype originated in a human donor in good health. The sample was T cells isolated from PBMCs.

The CDR3 loop is CASSSPGLATSYEQYF. The CDR3 region has the DNA TGTGCCAGCAGCTCACCGGGACTAGCAACCTCCTACGAGCAGTACTTC. This rearrangement joins TRBV5-4 to TRBJ2-7, with 9 bases fitting TRBD2. The CDR3 loop spans 16 amino acids. V was pared by 3 bases and J by 0 bases, with 7 bases of the junction left unmatched. Germline V lookup: CDR1 SGHNT, CDR2 YYREEE (reference sequence).